Presented here are 4 T cell receptor beta chains from one specimen sequenced in a study of PD-L1 blockade in urothelial cancer. Some clones are missing from TCRdb's copy, which holds only in-frame ones; the method was immunoSEQ multiplex PCR. Altogether more than 35,000 clones are present, roughly four fifths being singletons, with the ten largest covering roughly 3.2%. The sequenced sample was PBMCs, obtained around atezolizumab (anti-PD-L1) treatment. These receptor sequences come from a man between 70 and 80 years old with urothelial cancer.

The chain employs TRBV9 and TRBJ2-6, with no clear D. The CDR3 loop spans 14 amino acids. Trimming stripped 6 bases from V and 2 bases from J, with 9 bases between. Germline V gives CDR1 SGDLS, CDR2 YYNGEE. The CDR3 loop is CASMSGAGANVLTF. In DNA form, the CDR3 reads TGTGCCAGCATGTCTGGAGCTGGGGCCAACGTCCTGACTTTC. Full variable domain (remainder filled in from reference TRBV9 and TRBJ2-6): DSGVTQTPKHLITATGQRVTLRCSPRSGDLSVYWYQQSLDQGLQFLIQYYNGEERAKGNILERFSAQQFPDLHSELNLSSLELGDSALYFCASMSGAGANVLTFGAGSRLTVL.

In its sample, this clone was seen a few times. The chain has TRBV9 and TRBJ2-7; 7 bases fit TRBD1. Germline V CDR1 and CDR2: SGDLS, YYNGEE. The length of the CDR3 is 14 residues. V was clipped by 4 bases and J by 9 bases; unmatched bases: 13. The CDR3 here is CASSSGTASERQYF. The CDR3 DNA follows: TGTGCCAGCAGCTCCGGGACAGCATCCGAGCGGCAGTACTTC.

The chain has TRBV7-2 and TRBJ2-3, with D possibly TRBD1 on 5 matching bases. V was cut by 3 bases and J by 4 bases, with 23 bases left in between. The CDR3 has 18 amino acids. Germline V gene sequence: CDR1 SGHTA, CDR2 FQGNSA. CDR3 sequence: CASSFRLLRRDSSDTQYF. The CDR3 nucleotides are TGTGCCAGCAGCTTTCGGTTGTTACGCAGGGATTCCTCAGATACGCAGTATTTT.

The J gene is TRBJ2-7, the V gene TRBV5-5; D unresolved. Germline V gene data show CDR1 as SGHKS and CDR2 as YYEKEE (reference sequence). V was shortened by 5 bases and J by 7 bases, with 16 bases between the two germline ends. The CDR3 contains 13 residues. CDR3 DNA: TGTGCCAGCAGACTCCGGCCCGACGGGGAGCAGTACTTC. Its translation: CASRLRPDGEQYF.